Listed here is a single TCR beta chain. The antigen remains undetermined. The CDR3 spans 12 residues. The germline V and J ends were trimmed by 1 base and 9 bases, with 9 bases remaining between them. Only in-frame clones appear in the TCRdb table, and some are missing; sequencing was by immunoSEQ multiplex PCR. The repertoire holds a few hundred thousand clones, with 88% as singletons. The entry originates in a study of Ad26.COV2.S vaccination and SARS-CoV-2 variants. The wider study: Into the muscle, Ad26.COV2.S was dosed once or twice, 56 days apart.

As to treatment: about 20 received Ad26.COV2.S at low or high dose, single or two shots; a few received placebo; per-sample allocation not given. Sample collection was performed on day 63 after the first vaccine or placebo injection. Overall study results and limits: The placebo group had lower spike-specific TCR breadth than the vaccine recipients did.

The sequence derives from a person aged 18-65 years who received the Ad26.COV2.S COVID-19 vaccine or a placebo. The sample in question was peripheral blood, obtained in a trial of Ad26.COV2.S vaccine versus placebo. The chain uses TRBV12-3 or TRBV12-4 and TRBJ1-1; no reliable D call. CDR3 DNA: TGTGCCAGCAGTTTAGAGGCAGGCCAAGCTTTCTTT. Protein product: CASSLEAGQAFF.